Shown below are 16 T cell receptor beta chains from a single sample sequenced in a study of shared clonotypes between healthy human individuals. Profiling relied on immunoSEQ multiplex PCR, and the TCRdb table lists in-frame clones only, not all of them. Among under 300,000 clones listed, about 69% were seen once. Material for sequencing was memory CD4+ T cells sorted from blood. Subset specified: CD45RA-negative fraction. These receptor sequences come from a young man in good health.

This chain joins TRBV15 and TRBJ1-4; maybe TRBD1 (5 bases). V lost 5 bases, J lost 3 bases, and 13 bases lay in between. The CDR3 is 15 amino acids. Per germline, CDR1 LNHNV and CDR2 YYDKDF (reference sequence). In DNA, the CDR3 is TGTGCCACCAGCGCCCAAGGGGTCCCTAATGAAAAACTGTTTTTT. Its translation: CATSAQGVPNEKLFF.

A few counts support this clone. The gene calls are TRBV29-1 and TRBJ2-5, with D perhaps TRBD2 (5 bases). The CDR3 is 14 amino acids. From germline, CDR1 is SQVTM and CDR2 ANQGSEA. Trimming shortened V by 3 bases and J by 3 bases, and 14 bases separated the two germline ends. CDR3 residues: CSVDEGGVKETQYF. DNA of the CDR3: TGCAGCGTTGACGAGGGTGGGGTGAAAGAGACCCAGTACTTC.

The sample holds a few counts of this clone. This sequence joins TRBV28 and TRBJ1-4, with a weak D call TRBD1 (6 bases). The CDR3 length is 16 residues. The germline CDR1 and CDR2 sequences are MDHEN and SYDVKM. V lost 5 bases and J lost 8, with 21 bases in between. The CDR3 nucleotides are TGTGCCAGCAGTGCCACGTCAACAGGGTTGGTCGAAAAACTGTTTTTT. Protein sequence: CASSATSTGLVEKLFF. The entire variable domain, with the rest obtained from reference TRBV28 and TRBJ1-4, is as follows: DVKVTQSSRYLVKRTGEKVFLECVQDMDHENMFWYRQDPGLGLRLIYFSYDVKMKEKGDIPEGYSVSREKKERFSLILESASTNQTSMYLCASSATSTGLVEKLFFGSGTQLSVL.

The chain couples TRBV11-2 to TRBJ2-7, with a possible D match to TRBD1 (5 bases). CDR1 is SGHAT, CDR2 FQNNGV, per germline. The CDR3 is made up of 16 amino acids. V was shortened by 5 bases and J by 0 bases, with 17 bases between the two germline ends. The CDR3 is CASSGPFKTGSYEQYF. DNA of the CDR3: TGTGCCAGCAGCGGACCGTTTAAAACAGGCTCCTACGAGCAGTACTTC. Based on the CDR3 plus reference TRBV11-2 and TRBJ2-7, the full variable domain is EAGVAQSPRYKIIEKRQSVAFWCNPISGHATLYWYQQILGQGPKLLIQFQNNGVVDDSQLPKDRFSAERLKGVDSTLKIQPAKLEDSAVYLCASSGPFKTGSYEQYFGPGTRLTVT.

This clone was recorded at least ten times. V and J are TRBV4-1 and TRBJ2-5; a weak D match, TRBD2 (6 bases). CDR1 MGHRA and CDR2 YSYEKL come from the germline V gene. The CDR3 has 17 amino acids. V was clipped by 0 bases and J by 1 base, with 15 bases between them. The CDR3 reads CASSQEFGRLGQETQYF. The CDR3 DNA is TGCGCCAGCAGCCAAGAGTTCGGGAGACTGGGCCAAGAGACCCAGTACTTC.

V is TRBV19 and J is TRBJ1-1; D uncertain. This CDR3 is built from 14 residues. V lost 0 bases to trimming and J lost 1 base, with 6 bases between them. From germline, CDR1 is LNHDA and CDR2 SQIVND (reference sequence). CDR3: CASSIDAGNTEAFF. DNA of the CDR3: TGTGCCAGTAGTATAGATGCAGGGAACACTGAAGCTTTCTTT.

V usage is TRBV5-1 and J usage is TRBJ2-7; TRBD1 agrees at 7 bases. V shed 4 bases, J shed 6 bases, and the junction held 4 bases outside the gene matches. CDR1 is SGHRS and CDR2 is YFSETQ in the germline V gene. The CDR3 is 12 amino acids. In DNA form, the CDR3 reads TGCGCCAGCAGCGAACCAGGGGGCGAGCAGTACTTC. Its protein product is CASSEPGGEQYF. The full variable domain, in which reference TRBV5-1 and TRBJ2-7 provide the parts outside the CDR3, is KAGVTQTPRYLIKTRGQQVTLSCSPISGHRSVSWYQQTPGQGLQFLFEYFSETQRNKGNFPGRFSGRQFSNSRSEMNVSTLELGDSALYLCASSEPGGEQYFGPGTRLTVT.

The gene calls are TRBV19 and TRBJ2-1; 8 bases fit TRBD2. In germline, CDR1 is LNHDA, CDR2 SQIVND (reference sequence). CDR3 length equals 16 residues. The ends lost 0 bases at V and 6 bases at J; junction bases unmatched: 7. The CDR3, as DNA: TGTGCCAGTAGTATAGAGGCGGGAGGAACCCCCAATGAGCAGTTCTTC. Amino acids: CASSIEAGGTPNEQFF.

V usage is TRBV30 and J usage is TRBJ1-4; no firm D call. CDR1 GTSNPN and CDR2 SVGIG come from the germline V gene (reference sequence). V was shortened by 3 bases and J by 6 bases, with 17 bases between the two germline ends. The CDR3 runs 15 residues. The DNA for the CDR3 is TGTGCCTGGAGCAAAACGGTCCCTCGGGATGAAAAACTGTTTTTT. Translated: CAWSKTVPRDEKLFF.

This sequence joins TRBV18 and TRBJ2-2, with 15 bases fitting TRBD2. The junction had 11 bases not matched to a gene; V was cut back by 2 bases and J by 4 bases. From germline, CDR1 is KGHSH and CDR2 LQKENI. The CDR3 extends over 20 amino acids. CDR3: CASSPRGTSGRMRSTGELFF. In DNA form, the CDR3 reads TGTGCCAGCTCACCAAGAGGGACTAGCGGGAGGATGAGGAGCACCGGGGAGCTGTTTTTT. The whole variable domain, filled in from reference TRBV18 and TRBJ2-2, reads NAGVMQNPRHLVRRRGQEARLRCSPMKGHSHVYWYRQLPEEGLKFMVYLQKENIIDESGMPKERFSAEFPKEGPSILRIQQVVRGDSAAYFCASSPRGTSGRMRSTGELFFGEGSRLTVL.

The CDR3 DNA reads TGTGCCAGCAGCCAAGATTTTCTGACCCAAGAGACCCAGTACTTC. This codes for CASSQDFLTQETQYF. The chain joins TRBV14 to TRBJ2-5; D uncertain. This CDR3 contains 15 residues. The V end was cut by 0 bases, the J end by 1 base, with 9 bases between. Germline V gene sequence: CDR1 SGHDN, CDR2 FVKESK.

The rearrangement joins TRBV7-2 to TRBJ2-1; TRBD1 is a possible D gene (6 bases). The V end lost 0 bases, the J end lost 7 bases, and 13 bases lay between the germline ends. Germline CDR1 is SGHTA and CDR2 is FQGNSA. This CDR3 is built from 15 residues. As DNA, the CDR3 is TGTGCCAGCAGCTTAGCGATAGGGGGAGCAAATGAGCAGTTCTTC. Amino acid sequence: CASSLAIGGANEQFF.

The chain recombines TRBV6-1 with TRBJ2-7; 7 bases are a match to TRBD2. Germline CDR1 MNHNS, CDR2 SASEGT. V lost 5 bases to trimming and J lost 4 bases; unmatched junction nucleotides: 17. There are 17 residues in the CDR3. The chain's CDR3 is CASSQDTTGLPQYEQYF. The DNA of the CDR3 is TGTGCCAGCAGTCAAGATACGACGGGACTACCACAATACGAGCAGTACTTC.

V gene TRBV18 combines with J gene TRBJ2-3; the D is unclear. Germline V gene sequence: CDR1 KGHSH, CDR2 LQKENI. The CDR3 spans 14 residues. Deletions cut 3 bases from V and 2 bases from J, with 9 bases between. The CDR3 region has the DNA TGTGCCAGCTCACCTAAGAGTTCCACAGATACGCAGTATTTT. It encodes CASSPKSSTDTQYF.

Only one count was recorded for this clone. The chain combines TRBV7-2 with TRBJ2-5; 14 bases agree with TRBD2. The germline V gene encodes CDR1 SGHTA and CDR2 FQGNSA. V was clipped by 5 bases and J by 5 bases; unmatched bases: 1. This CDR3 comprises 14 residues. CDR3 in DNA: TGTGCCAGCAGCCGGACTAGCGGGGGGGAGACCCAGTACTTC. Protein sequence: CASSRTSGGETQYF.

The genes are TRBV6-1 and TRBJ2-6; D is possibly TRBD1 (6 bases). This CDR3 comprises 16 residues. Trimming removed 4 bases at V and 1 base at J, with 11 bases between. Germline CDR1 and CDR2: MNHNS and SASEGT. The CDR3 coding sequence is TGTGCCAGCAGTGTGGGGCAGGGGTCTGGGGCCAACGTCCTGACTTTC. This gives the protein CASSVGQGSGANVLTF.